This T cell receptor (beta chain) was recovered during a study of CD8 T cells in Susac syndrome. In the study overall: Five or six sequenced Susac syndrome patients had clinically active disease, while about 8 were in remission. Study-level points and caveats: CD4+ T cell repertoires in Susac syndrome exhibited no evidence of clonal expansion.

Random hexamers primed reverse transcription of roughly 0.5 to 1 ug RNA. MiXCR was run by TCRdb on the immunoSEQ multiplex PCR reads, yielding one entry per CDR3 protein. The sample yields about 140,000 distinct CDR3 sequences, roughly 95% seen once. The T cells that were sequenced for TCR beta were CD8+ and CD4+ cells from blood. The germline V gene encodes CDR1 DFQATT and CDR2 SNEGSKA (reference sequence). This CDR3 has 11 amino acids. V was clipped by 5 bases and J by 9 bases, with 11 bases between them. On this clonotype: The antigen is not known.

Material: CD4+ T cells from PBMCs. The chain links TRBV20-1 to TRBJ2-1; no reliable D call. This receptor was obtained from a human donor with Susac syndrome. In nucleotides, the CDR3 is TGCAGTGCTTTAAAGGTATCTGAGCAGTTCTTC. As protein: CSALKVSEQFF.